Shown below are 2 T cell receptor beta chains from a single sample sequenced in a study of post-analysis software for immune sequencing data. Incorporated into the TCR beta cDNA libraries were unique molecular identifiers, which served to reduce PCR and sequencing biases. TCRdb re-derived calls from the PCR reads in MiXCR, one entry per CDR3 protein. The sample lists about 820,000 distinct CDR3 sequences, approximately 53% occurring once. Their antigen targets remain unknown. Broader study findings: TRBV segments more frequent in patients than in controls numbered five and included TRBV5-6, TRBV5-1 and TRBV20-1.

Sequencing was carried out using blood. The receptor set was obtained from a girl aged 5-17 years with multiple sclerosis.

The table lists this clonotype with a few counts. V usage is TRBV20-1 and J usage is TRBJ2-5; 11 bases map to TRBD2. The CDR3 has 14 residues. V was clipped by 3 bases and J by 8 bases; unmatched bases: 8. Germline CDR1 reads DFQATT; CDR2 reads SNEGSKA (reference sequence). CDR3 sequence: CSASEVGLADTQYF. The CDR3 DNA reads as TGCAGTGCTAGCGAGGTGGGACTAGCGGACACCCAGTACTTC.

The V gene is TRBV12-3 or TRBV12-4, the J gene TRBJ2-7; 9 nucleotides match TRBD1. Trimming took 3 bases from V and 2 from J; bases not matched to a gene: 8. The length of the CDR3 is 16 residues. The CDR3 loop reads CASSFSRDRVAYEQYF. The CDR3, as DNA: TGTGCCAGCAGTTTCTCCCGGGACAGGGTCGCCTACGAGCAGTACTTC.